This TCR beta chain comes out of a study of CXCR3-negative and CXCR3-positive naive CD8 T cells. Notes on this clonotype: Its antigen is unknown.

This CDR3 has 15 amino acids. From germline, CDR1 is MNHNS and CDR2 SASEGT. Preparation of TRB cDNA libraries relied on 5' RACE carrying UMI labels. TCRdb re-analyzed the 5' RACE reads; it lists each CDR3 protein once, without DNA. This sample's table has around 66,000 distinct CDR3 sequences. Definition of naive CD8+ T cells rested on a CD45RO-CCR7+CD27+CD95- profile. Study-wide results and limits: TRB CDR3s were more hydrophobic in CXCR3-positive than in CXCR3-negative naive cells. The naive subsets expressed comparable surface CD5, and the authors inferred TCR strength from TRB CDR3 properties. Each naive subset displayed comparably high diversity, whereas memory CD8+ cells displayed much lower diversity.

What was sequenced was naive CXCR3+ CD8+ T cells from blood. Subset given: CD45RO-CCR7+CD27+CD95- naive CD8+ T cells expressing CXCR3 (TNR3+). The source is a human donor in good health. Some clones in this sample may be carry-over from other donors' samples. This chain joins TRBV6-1 and TRBJ2-3; the D call of TRBD1 rests on TCRdb alone, since no DNA is present to check it. The CDR3 reads CASSEGRGGADTQYF.